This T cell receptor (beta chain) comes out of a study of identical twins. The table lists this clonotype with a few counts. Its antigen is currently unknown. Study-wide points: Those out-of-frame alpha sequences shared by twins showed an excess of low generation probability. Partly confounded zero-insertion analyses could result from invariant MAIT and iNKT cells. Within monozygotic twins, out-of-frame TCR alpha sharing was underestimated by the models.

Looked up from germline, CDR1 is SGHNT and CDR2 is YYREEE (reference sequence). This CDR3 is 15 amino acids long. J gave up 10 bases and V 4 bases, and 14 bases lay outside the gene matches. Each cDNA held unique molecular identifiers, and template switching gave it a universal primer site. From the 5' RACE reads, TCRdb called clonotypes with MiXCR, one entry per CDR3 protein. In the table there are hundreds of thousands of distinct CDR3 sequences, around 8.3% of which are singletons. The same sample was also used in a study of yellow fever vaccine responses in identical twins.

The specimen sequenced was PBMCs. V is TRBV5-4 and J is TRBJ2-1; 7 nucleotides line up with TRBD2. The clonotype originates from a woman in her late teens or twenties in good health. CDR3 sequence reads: CASSLGGTPTKEQFF. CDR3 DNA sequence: TGTGCCAGCAGCCTGGGGGGGACCCCCACCAAGGAGCAGTTCTTC.